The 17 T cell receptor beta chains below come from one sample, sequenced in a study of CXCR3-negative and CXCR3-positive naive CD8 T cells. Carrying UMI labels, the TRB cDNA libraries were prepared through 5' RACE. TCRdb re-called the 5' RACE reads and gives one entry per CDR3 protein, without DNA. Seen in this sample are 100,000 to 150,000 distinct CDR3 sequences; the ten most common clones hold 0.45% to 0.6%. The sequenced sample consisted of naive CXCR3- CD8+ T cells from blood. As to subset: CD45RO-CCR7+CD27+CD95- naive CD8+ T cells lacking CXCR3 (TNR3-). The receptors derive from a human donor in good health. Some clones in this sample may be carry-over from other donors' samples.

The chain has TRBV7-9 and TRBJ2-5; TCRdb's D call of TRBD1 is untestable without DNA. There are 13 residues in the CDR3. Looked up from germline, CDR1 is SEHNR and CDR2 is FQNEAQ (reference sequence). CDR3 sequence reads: CASSAPFSETQYF.

The CDR3 sequence is CASSPPEASGTGELFF. The chain employs TRBV13 and TRBJ2-2; absent DNA, TCRdb's TRBD2 call cannot be checked. The germline gives CDR1 PRHDT, CDR2 FYEKMQ (reference sequence). The CDR3 length is 16 residues.

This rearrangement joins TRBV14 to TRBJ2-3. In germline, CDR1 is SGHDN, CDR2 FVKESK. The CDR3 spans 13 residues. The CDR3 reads CASSQGVTDTQYF. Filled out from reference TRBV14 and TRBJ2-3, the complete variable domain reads EAGVTQFPSHSVIEKGQTVTLRCDPISGHDNLYWYRRVMGKEIKFLLHFVKESKQDESGMPNNRFLAERTGGTYSTLKVQPAELEDSGVYFCASSQGVTDTQYFGPGTRLTVL.

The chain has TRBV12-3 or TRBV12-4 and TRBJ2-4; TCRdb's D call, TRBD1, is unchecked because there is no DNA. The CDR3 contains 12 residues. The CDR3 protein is CASSSAGRVQYF.

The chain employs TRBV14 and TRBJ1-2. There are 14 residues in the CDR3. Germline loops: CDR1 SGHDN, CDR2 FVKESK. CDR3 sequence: CASSQDVRWDGYTF.

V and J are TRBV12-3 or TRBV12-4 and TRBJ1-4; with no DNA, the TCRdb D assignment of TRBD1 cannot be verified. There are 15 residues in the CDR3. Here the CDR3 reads CASSSTGTGHAKLFF.

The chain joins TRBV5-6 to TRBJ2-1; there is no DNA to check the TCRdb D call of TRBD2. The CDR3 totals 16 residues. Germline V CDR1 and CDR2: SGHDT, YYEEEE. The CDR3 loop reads CASSENPSPPYNEQFF.

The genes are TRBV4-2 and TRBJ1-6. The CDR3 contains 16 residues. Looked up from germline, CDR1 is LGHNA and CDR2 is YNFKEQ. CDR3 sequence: CASSLRLTSNNSPLHF.

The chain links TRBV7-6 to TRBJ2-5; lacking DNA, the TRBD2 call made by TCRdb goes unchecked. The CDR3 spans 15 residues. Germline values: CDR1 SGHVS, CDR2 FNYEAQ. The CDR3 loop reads CASSLGASGKETQYF.

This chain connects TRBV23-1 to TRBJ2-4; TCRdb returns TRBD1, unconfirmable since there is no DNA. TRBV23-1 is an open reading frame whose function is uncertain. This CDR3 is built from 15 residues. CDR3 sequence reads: CASSPRPDRSNIQYF.

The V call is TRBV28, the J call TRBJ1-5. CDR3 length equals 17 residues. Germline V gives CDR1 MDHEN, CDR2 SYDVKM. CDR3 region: CASSLSAQKDSNQPQHF.

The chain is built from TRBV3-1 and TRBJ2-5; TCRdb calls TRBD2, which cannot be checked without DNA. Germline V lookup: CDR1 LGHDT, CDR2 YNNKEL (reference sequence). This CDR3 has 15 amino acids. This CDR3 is CASDTSGGAWETQYF.

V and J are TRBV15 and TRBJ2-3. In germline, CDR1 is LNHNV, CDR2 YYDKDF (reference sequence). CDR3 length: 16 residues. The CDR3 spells CATSRVPSGRTDTQYF.

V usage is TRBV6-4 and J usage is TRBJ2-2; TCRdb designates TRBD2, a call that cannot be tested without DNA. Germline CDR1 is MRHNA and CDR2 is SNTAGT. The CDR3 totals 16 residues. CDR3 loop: CASSDSSGGSTGELFF.

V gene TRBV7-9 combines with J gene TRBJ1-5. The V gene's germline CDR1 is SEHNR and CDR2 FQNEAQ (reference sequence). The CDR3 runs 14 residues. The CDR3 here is CASRDGGSNQPQHF.

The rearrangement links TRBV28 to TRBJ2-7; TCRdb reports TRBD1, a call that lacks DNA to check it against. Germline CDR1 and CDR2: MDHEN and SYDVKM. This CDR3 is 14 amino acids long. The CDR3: CASSFRTEVNEQYF.

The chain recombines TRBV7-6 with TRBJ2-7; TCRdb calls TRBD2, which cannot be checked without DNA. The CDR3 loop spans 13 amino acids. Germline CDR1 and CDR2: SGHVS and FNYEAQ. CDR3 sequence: CSSSLGAKSEQYF.